The clone carrying this T cell receptor beta chain appeared many times. The CDR3 loop spans 15 amino acids. Germline loops: CDR1 MNHNS, CDR2 SASEGT. With 7 bases removed from V and 1 base from J, the gap between germline ends came to 16 bases. This entry belongs to a study of T cells in Graves' hyperthyroidism and ophthalmopathy. Study-wide background: Peripheral blood collection took place at initial diagnosis, before any treatment.

Amplified TCR beta CDR3 regions came from RNA transcripts. The HTBI primer set served for first-round RT-PCR of the TCR CDR3. TCRdb called the multiplex PCR reads again in MiXCR, with one record for every CDR3 protein. Of around 340,000 distinct CDR3 sequences listed, roughly a sixth are singletons. Source material for PBMCs was more than 7.5 ml fresh peripheral blood. Sequencing was performed on blood. The clonotype originates from a woman under 40 with Graves' hyperthyroidism that later progressed to Graves' ophthalmopathy. The chain employs TRBV6-1 and TRBJ1-2; the D is unclear. CDR3: CASTDGPRSNYGYTF. DNA for the CDR3: TGTGCCAGCACGGACGGGCCAAGAAGTAACTATGGCTACACCTTC.